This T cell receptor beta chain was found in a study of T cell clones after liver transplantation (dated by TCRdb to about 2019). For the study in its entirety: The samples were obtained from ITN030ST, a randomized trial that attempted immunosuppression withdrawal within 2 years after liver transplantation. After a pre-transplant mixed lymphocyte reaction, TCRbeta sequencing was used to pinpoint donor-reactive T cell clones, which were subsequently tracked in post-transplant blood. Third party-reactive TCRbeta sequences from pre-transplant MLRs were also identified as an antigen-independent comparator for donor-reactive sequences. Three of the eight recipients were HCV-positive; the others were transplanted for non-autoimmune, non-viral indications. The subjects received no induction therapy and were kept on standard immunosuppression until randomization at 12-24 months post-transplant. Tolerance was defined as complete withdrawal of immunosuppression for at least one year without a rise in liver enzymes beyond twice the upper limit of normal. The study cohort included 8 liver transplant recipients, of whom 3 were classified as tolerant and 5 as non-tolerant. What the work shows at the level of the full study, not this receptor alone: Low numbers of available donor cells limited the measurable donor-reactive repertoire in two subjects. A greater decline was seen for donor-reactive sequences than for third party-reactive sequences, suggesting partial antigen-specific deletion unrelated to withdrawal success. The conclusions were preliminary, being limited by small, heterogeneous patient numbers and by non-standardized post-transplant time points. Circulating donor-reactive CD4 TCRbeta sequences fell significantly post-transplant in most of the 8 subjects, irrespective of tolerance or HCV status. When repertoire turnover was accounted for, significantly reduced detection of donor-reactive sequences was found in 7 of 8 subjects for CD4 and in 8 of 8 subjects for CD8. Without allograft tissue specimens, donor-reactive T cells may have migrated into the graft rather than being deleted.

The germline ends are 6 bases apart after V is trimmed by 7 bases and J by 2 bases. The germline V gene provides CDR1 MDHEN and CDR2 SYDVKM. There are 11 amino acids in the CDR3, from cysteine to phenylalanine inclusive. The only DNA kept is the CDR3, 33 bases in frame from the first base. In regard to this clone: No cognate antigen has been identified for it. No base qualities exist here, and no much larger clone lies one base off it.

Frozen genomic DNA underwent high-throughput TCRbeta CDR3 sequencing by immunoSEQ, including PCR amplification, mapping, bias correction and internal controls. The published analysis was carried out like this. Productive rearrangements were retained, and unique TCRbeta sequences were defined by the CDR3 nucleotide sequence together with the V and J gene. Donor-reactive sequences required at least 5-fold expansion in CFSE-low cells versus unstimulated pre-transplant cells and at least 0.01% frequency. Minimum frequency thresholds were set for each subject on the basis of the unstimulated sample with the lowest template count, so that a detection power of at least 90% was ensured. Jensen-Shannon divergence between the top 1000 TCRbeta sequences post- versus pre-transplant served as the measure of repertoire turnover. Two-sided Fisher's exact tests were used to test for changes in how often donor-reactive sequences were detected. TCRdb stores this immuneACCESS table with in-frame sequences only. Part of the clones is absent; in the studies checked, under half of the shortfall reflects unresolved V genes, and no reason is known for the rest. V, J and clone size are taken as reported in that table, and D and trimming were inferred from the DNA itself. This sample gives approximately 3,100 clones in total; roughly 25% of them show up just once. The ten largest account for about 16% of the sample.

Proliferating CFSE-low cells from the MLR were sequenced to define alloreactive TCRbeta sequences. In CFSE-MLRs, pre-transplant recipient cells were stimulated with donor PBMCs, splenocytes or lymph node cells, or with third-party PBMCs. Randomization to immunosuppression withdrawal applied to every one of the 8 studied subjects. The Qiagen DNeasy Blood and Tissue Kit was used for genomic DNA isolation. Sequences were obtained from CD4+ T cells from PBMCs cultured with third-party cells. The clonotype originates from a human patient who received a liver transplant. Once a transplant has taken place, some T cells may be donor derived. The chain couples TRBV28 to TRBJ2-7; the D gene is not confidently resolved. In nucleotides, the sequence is TGTGCCAGCACAGGCCCCTACGAGCAGTACTTC. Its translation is CASTGPYEQYF.